The 25 T cell receptor beta chains below all came from one sample that was sequenced in a study of blood T cell repertoires in COVID-19 (dated by TCRdb to 2020 to 2021). Library generation was performed with the immunoSEQ multiplex PCR assay. TCRdb limited this immuneACCESS table to in-frame rearrangements with V and J called. A share of clones is missing; checked studies link under half to unresolved V genes, and the rest is unexplained. The sample table shows hundreds of thousands of clones, and over 75% are seen once. In total, the top ten clones hold about 9.9% of the sample. The specimen was PBMCs or T cells enriched from blood (not recorded which). Receptors originate from a woman between 40 and 50 years old who had recovered from COVID-19.

The V gene is TRBV30, the J gene TRBJ1-1; D call uncertain. There are 13 residues in the CDR3. Per germline, CDR1 GTSNPN and CDR2 SVGIG (reference sequence). Trimming took off 1 base at V and 4 bases at J, with 10 bases between the two ends. The CDR3 nucleotides read TGTGCCTGGAGTGATGTGGGAGGCACTGAAGCTTTCTTT. As protein: CAWSDVGGTEAFF. Drawing the rest from reference TRBV30 and TRBJ1-1, the complete variable domain is SQTIHQWPATLVQPVGSPLSLECTVEGTSNPNLYWYRQAAGRGLQLLFYSVGIGQISSEVPQNLSASRPQDRQFILSSKKLLLSDSGFYLCAWSDVGGTEAFFGQGTRLTVV.

The J gene is TRBJ2-3, the V gene TRBV5-4; 7 bases fit TRBD2. The trim removed 5 bases at V and 3 bases at J, leaving 0 bases unmatched. The germline CDR1 and CDR2 sequences are SGHNT and YYREEE (reference sequence). The CDR3 consists of 12 residues. CDR3 DNA sequence: TGTGCCAGCAGGGGGGGGACAGATACGCAGTATTTT. Its translation is CASRGGTDTQYF.

The chain uses TRBV3-1 (or the pseudogene TRBV3-2) and TRBJ1-3, with D maybe TRBD1 (6 bases). The CDR3 extends over 16 amino acids. Germline-derived CDR1 and CDR2 are LGHDT and YNNKEL (reference sequence). V was trimmed by 0 bases and J by 3 bases, leaving 12 bases between them. CDR3 residues: CASSQDWGGSGNTIYF. CDR3 DNA: TGTGCCAGCAGCCAAGATTGGGGGGGCAGTGGAAACACCATATATTTT.

This chain links TRBV5-4 with TRBJ1-4; 8 bases are a match to TRBD1. Per the germline V gene, CDR1 is SGHNT and CDR2 is YYREEE (reference sequence). Losses at the gene ends were 4 bases for V and 8 bases for J; bases not matched to a gene: 7. The CDR3 runs 14 residues. CDR3 coding DNA: TGTGCCAGCAGCCCGGACAGGGAGGAGGAAAAACTGTTTTTT. Its translation: CASSPDREEEKLFF.

The chain has TRBV5-1 and TRBJ1-2; no clear D gene. The CDR3 sequence is 13 residues long. The germline CDR1 and CDR2 sequences are SGHRS and YFSETQ. The V gene lost 0 bases and the J gene lost 8 bases, with 11 bases spanning the gap. The CDR3 coding sequence is TGCGCCAGCAGCTTGGGGCAGGTTAGGGGCTACACCTTC. Amino acid sequence: CASSLGQVRGYTF.

This chain uses TRBV7-2 with TRBJ2-2; 13 bases agree with TRBD2. CDR3 length equals 16 residues. Germline V CDR1 and CDR2: SGHTA, FQGNSA. The V gene end was trimmed by 10 bases and the J gene end by 2 bases; junction bases not matched to a gene: 7. CDR3 bases: TGTGCCACGGGCGGACTAGCGGGGGATAACACCGGGGAGCTGTTTTTT. Translating it yields CATGGLAGDNTGELFF.

The chain joins TRBV28 to TRBJ2-7; D gene ambiguous. Deletions cut 10 bases from V and 3 bases from J, with 10 bases between. The CDR3 runs 11 residues. CDR1 is MDHEN and CDR2 is SYDVKM in the germline V gene. The CDR3 DNA is TGTGCCACCGTAGCCCGCTACGAGCAGTACTTC. This encodes CATVARYEQYF. Variable domain in full (rest from reference TRBV28 and TRBJ2-7): DVKVTQSSRYLVKRTGEKVFLECVQDMDHENMFWYRQDPGLGLRLIYFSYDVKMKEKGDIPEGYSVSREKKERFSLILESASTNQTSMYLCATVARYEQYFGPGTRLTVT.

The chain uses TRBV18 and TRBJ2-7; 9 bases are shared with TRBD1. The CDR3 runs to 17 residues. The V gene's germline CDR1 is KGHSH and CDR2 LQKENI. V shed 3 bases and J 4 bases; nucleotides not matched to a gene: 13. As DNA, the CDR3 is TGTGCCAGCTCACCGGTATCTAGTGGGACAGGGAGATACGAGCAGTACTTC. This translates into CASSPVSSGTGRYEQYF.

The chain's CDR3 is CAWSAQGAKYEQYF. In DNA, the CDR3 is TGTGCCTGGAGTGCCCAGGGGGCTAAGTACGAGCAGTACTTC. The chain joins TRBV30 to TRBJ2-7; 8 nucleotides line up with TRBD1. Trimming took 1 base from V and 4 from J; bases not matched to a gene: 6. The CDR3 totals 14 residues. Germline lookup yields CDR1 GTSNPN and CDR2 SVGIG (reference sequence).

The chain has TRBV19 and TRBJ2-3; possibly TRBD2 for D (6 bases). The length of the CDR3 is 16 residues. Between the trimmed V and J ends, which lost 5 bases and 3 bases, there was a span of 18 bases. The germline CDR1 and CDR2 sequences are LNHDA and SQIVND (reference sequence). CDR3 residues: CASSDPSRGETDTQYF. CDR3 sequence (DNA): TGTGCCAGTAGTGACCCCTCGCGGGGAGAGACAGATACGCAGTATTTT.

The chain links TRBV5-8 to TRBJ2-1; 15 bases line up with TRBD2. CDR1 is SGHTS and CDR2 is YDEGEE in the germline V gene. The trim removed 1 base at V and 6 bases at J, leaving 8 bases unmatched. This CDR3 is built from 18 residues. CDR3 in amino acids: CASSLWGLAGGIGNEQFF. The CDR3 coding sequence is TGTGCCAGCAGCTTGTGGGGACTAGCGGGAGGAATAGGCAATGAGCAGTTCTTC.

J is TRBJ1-3 and V is TRBV11-3; D call uncertain. Trimming removed 5 bases from V and 4 bases from J, with 9 bases in between. Germline V CDR1 and CDR2: SGHNT, YENEEA. The CDR3 loop spans 13 amino acids. CDR3 in amino acids: CASSDGSGNTIYF. The CDR3 DNA reads as TGTGCCAGCAGCGATGGGAGCGGAAACACCATATATTTT.

This chain joins TRBV7-9 and TRBJ2-1, with 10 bases lining up with TRBD2. The length of the CDR3 is 16 residues. V trimming: 3 bases; J trimming: 2 bases; junction bases outside the gene matches: 4. CDR1 and CDR2 from the germline V gene are SEHNR and FQNEAQ (reference sequence). The CDR3 reads CASSLVAGGAYNEQFF. The CDR3 bases are TGTGCCAGCAGCTTGGTAGCGGGGGGAGCCTACAATGAGCAGTTCTTC.

V is TRBV6-1 and J is TRBJ2-1, with D uncertain. CDR3 length: 15 residues. Germline V lookup: CDR1 MNHNS, CDR2 SASEGT. Trimming pared 2 bases from V and 3 bases from J, leaving 11 bases between. As DNA, the CDR3 is TGTGCCAGCAGTGAATTGGGCCTCTTCTACAATGAGCAGTTCTTC. This gives the protein CASSELGLFYNEQFF.

The chain links TRBV9 to TRBJ1-2, with TRBD1 matching 9 bases. Germline values: CDR1 SGDLS, CDR2 YYNGEE. The CDR3 spans 15 residues. The V segment lost 3 bases and the J segment 4 bases; nucleotides outside the gene matches: 7. CDR3 DNA sequence: TGTGCCAGCAGCGATAACAGGGGGCGTATCTATGGCTACACCTTC. Translation gives CASSDNRGRIYGYTF.

CDR3 nucleotide sequence: TGTGCCTGGAGTGTACTTGGCTATGGCTACACCTTC. Amino acid sequence: CAWSVLGYGYTF. J is TRBJ1-2 and V is TRBV30; unclear D gene. Germline V gene data show CDR1 as GTSNPN and CDR2 as SVGIG (reference sequence). The CDR3 has 12 residues. Deletions cut 0 bases from V and 4 bases from J, with 6 bases between.

V and J are TRBV7-6 and TRBJ2-3; 7 nucleotides match TRBD2. Germline lookup yields CDR1 SGHVS and CDR2 FNYEAQ. The V segment lost 2 bases and the J segment 0 bases; nucleotides outside the gene matches: 5. The CDR3 is made up of 16 amino acids. CDR3 in amino acids: CASSLPRGESTDTQYF. The CDR3 nucleotides read TGTGCCAGCAGCTTACCCCGGGGGGAAAGCACAGATACGCAGTATTTT.

V is TRBV4-1 and J is TRBJ2-2; TRBD2 agrees at 13 bases. The CDR3 is 18 amino acids. The germline gives CDR1 MGHRA, CDR2 YSYEKL. The ends lost 4 bases at V and 6 bases at J; junction bases unmatched: 11. In DNA, the CDR3 is TGCGCCAGCAGCCCCAACCCCACTAGCGGGGGGGCCTCCGGGGAGCTGTTTTTT. This encodes CASSPNPTSGGASGELFF.

The V call is TRBV3-1 (or the pseudogene TRBV3-2), the J call TRBJ2-1; 12 nucleotides align to TRBD2. The trim removed 0 bases at V and 5 bases at J, leaving 5 bases unmatched. There are 17 residues in the CDR3. Germline-derived CDR1 and CDR2 are LGHDT and YNNKEL (reference sequence). CDR3 in DNA: TGTGCCAGCAGCCAAGACCCCCTAGCGGGAGGGCACAATGAGCAGTTCTTC. It encodes CASSQDPLAGGHNEQFF.

J is TRBJ1-1 and V is TRBV5-8; weak D call: TRBD1 (5 bases). Germline V gene lookup returns CDR1 SGHTS and CDR2 YDEGEE. V was trimmed by 1 base and J by 4 bases, leaving 11 bases between them. The CDR3 contains 14 residues. The CDR3: CASSLTGRSTEAFF. The CDR3 bases are TGTGCCAGCAGCTTGACAGGACGAAGCACTGAAGCTTTCTTT.

The chain recombines TRBV10-3 with TRBJ1-5; D is unresolved. V dropped 6 bases and J dropped 3 bases, with 12 bases sitting between them. CDR1 ENHRY and CDR2 SYGVKD come from the germline V gene. This CDR3 is 14 amino acids long. DNA for the CDR3: TGTGCCATCAGCAACGGAGGGCTCAATCAGCCCCAGCATTTT. It encodes CAISNGGLNQPQHF.

The rearrangement joins TRBV27 to TRBJ2-5; D might be TRBD1 (6 bases). Germline V gives CDR1 MNHEY, CDR2 SMNVEV (reference sequence). The length of the CDR3 is 15 residues. V was pared by 1 base and J by 1 base, with 10 bases between. CDR3 nucleotide sequence: TGTGCCAGCAGTTTATGGGCAGGGGTCCAAGAGACCCAGTACTTC. As protein: CASSLWAGVQETQYF.

The chain couples TRBV6-5 to TRBJ1-6; possible D gene TRBD1, 5 bases. There are 14 residues in the CDR3. Germline values: CDR1 MNHEY, CDR2 SVGAGI. Trimming cost V 2 bases and J 10 bases, with 12 bases left between them. The CDR3 sequence: CASSYSGGSSPLHF. As DNA, the CDR3 is TGTGCCAGCAGTTACAGCGGGGGGTCCTCACCCCTCCACTTT.

The count of this clone is one. The CDR3 protein is CASSGQTNTEAFF. The CDR3 nucleotides read TGTGCCAGCAGTGGACAGACGAACACTGAAGCTTTCTTT. The chain combines TRBV12-3 or TRBV12-4 with TRBJ1-1, with D perhaps TRBD1 (6 bases). With 5 bases removed from V and 1 base from J, the gap between germline ends came to 8 bases. The CDR3 is made up of 13 amino acids.

The rearrangement joins TRBV2 to TRBJ2-2, with a possible D match to TRBD2 (6 bases). The CDR3 spans 16 residues. Deletions cut 4 bases from V and 9 bases from J, with 21 bases between. Looked up from germline, CDR1 is SNHLY and CDR2 is FYNNEI. CDR3 loop: CASSAEEGYRGRELFF. CDR3 nucleotide sequence: TGTGCCAGCAGTGCCGAAGAAGGTTATCGGGGGAGGGAGCTGTTTTTT.